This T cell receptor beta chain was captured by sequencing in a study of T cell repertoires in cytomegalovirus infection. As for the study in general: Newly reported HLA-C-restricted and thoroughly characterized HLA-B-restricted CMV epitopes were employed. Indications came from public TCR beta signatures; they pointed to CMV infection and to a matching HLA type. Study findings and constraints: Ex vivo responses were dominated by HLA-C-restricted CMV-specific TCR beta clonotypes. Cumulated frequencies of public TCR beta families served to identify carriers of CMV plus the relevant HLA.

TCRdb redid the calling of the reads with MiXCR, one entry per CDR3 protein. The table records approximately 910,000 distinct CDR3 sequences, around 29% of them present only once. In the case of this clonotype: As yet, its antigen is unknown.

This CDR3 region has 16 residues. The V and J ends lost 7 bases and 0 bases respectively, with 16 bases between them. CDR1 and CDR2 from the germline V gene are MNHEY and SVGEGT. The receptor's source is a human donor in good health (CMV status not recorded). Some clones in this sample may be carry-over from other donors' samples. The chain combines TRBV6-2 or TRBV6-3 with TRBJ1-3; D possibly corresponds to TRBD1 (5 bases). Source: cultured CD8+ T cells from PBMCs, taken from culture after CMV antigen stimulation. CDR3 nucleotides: TGTGCCAGCACCGACCTGGGGGGAAGCTCTGGAAACACCATATATTTT. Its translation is CASTDLGGSSGNTIYF.